A selection of T cell receptor beta chains follows, all from one sample in a study of T cell changes during pregnancy in multiple sclerosis. Method: immunoSEQ multiplex PCR; TCRdb's copy keeps in-frame clones and lacks some. In the table there are about 81,000 clones, about 95% of which are singletons. The source material was peripheral blood, sampled in the third trimester of pregnancy. The receptors shown here come from a female donor with multiple sclerosis, enrolled in a pregnancy study. Each CDR3 is given with its conserved first and last residue. Fields, in order: CDR3 length, clone size, J gene, D gene, V gene, CDR3 DNA, CDR3 protein. A D gene is named only where the DNA matches it firmly. Where a row states a size, it is once, few, many or the class of an expanded clone; other rows omit it.

cdr3_length: 18
clone_size: -
j_call: TRBJ2-5
d_call: TRBD2
v_call: TRBV4-2
cdr3_nt: TGTGCCAGCAGCCAAGATCCCCCTAGCGGGGGGCACGGAGAGACCCAGTACTTC
cdr3_aa: CASSQDPPSGGHGETQYF

cdr3_length: 14
clone_size: once
j_call: TRBJ1-2
d_call: -
v_call: TRBV25-1
cdr3_nt: TGTGCCAGCAGTCCCCAGGGAGGGTGGCATGGCTACACCTTC
cdr3_aa: CASSPQGGWHGYTF

cdr3_length: 20
clone_size: -
j_call: TRBJ1-1
d_call: -
v_call: TRBV19
cdr3_nt: TGTGCCAGTAGTGATGAGACCGGGACACACTACCAGGGGATGAACACTGAAGCTTTCTTT
cdr3_aa: CASSDETGTHYQGMNTEAFF

cdr3_length: 15
clone_size: -
j_call: TRBJ2-7
d_call: TRBD1
v_call: TRBV6-5
cdr3_nt: TGTGCCAGCAGTTACTCGAAGGGGGCGCTTGACGAGCAGTACTTC
cdr3_aa: CASSYSKGALDEQYF

cdr3_length: 14
clone_size: -
j_call: TRBJ2-1
d_call: TRBD2
v_call: TRBV11-2
cdr3_nt: TGTGCCAGCAGCTCGATAGCGGGGTCGGGGGAGCAGTTCTTC
cdr3_aa: CASSSIAGSGEQFF

cdr3_length: 14
clone_size: -
j_call: TRBJ2-7
d_call: TRBD1
v_call: TRBV14
cdr3_nt: TGTGCCAGCAGCCAAAGGCAGGGGGCAGGGGAGCAGTACTTC
cdr3_aa: CASSQRQGAGEQYF

cdr3_length: 18
clone_size: once
j_call: TRBJ2-5
d_call: -
v_call: TRBV4-1
cdr3_nt: TGCGCCAGCAGCCAAGACACTCTACTAGGTTTGGCGAAAGAGACCCAGTACTTC
cdr3_aa: CASSQDTLLGLAKETQYF

cdr3_length: 18
clone_size: -
j_call: TRBJ2-2
d_call: -
v_call: TRBV5-6
cdr3_nt: TGTGCCAGCAGCTTGGGCGATTTTTGGGGGACTTATAACGGGGAGCTGTTTTTT
cdr3_aa: CASSLGDFWGTYNGELFF

cdr3_length: 14
clone_size: -
j_call: TRBJ1-1
d_call: TRBD1
v_call: TRBV30
cdr3_nt: TGTGCCTGGAGTGTACTACAGGGGGGAACTGAAGCTTTCTTT
cdr3_aa: CAWSVLQGGTEAFF

cdr3_length: 14
clone_size: -
j_call: TRBJ1-6
d_call: TRBD1
v_call: TRBV7-8
cdr3_nt: TGTGCCAGCAGCCAGGACAGGGACGGGGCACCCCTCCACTTT
cdr3_aa: CASSQDRDGAPLHF

cdr3_length: 15
clone_size: -
j_call: TRBJ2-3
d_call: TRBD2
v_call: TRBV6-1
cdr3_nt: TGTGCCATCGGGAGGGGCGGGGGGCTCACTGATACGCAGTATTTT
cdr3_aa: CAIGRGGGLTDTQYF

cdr3_length: 13
clone_size: once
j_call: TRBJ1-6
d_call: -
v_call: TRBV7-2
cdr3_nt: TGTGCCAGCAGCTTCCCCGGGATTTCACCCCTCCACTTT
cdr3_aa: CASSFPGISPLHF

cdr3_length: 14
clone_size: -
j_call: TRBJ2-5
d_call: TRBD2
v_call: TRBV11-2
cdr3_nt: TGTGCCAGCAGCCTAGGGACTAGCGGTTGGCCCCAGTACTTC
cdr3_aa: CASSLGTSGWPQYF

cdr3_length: 18
clone_size: -
j_call: TRBJ1-6
d_call: TRBD1
v_call: TRBV2
cdr3_nt: TGTGCCAGCAGTGTAGTCGAGGGAAAAGGGACAGGGGTTTCACCCCTCCACTTT
cdr3_aa: CASSVVEGKGTGVSPLHF

cdr3_length: 16
clone_size: -
j_call: TRBJ1-5
d_call: TRBD1
v_call: TRBV19
cdr3_nt: TGTGCCAGTAGTATAGATGCGACAGGGATCCTTGGGCCCCAGCATTTT
cdr3_aa: CASSIDATGILGPQHF

cdr3_length: 15
clone_size: -
j_call: TRBJ2-1
d_call: -
v_call: TRBV30
cdr3_nt: TGTGCCTGGAGAGCCTCCTACCTACAGGGTCGGGAGCAGTTCTTC
cdr3_aa: CAWRASYLQGREQFF

cdr3_length: 15
clone_size: -
j_call: TRBJ2-1
d_call: -
v_call: TRBV10-2
cdr3_nt: TGCGCCAGCAGTGAGCTAGGGGCCTACGACAATGAGCAGTTCTTC
cdr3_aa: CASSELGAYDNEQFF

cdr3_length: 15
clone_size: -
j_call: TRBJ1-4
d_call: TRBD1
v_call: TRBV6-1
cdr3_nt: TGTGCCAGCAGTTTAGCCCCGGGACAGGGTGAAAAACTGTTTTTT
cdr3_aa: CASSLAPGQGEKLFF

cdr3_length: 14
clone_size: -
j_call: TRBJ1-1
d_call: -
v_call: TRBV4-1
cdr3_nt: TGCGCCAGCAGCCAAGAATGGAGCAACACTGAAGCTTTCTTT
cdr3_aa: CASSQEWSNTEAFF

cdr3_length: 15
clone_size: -
j_call: TRBJ2-5
d_call: -
v_call: TRBV13
cdr3_nt: TGTGCCAGCAGCTTAGGCCCAGCGGCGGTAGAGACCCAGTACTTC
cdr3_aa: CASSLGPAAVETQYF

cdr3_length: 13
clone_size: -
j_call: TRBJ2-2
d_call: -
v_call: TRBV6-5
cdr3_nt: TGTGCCAGCAGTAGGGGCAACACCGGGGAGCTGTTTTTT
cdr3_aa: CASSRGNTGELFF

cdr3_length: 15
clone_size: -
j_call: TRBJ2-1
d_call: -
v_call: TRBV7-9
cdr3_nt: TGTGCCAGCAGCTCCACCAAGGCAGGATACAATGAGCAGTTCTTC
cdr3_aa: CASSSTKAGYNEQFF

cdr3_length: 14
clone_size: -
j_call: TRBJ1-6
d_call: -
v_call: TRBV5-4
cdr3_nt: TGTGCCAGCAGCTTGTTCGGGACAAGACAACCCCTCCACTTT
cdr3_aa: CASSLFGTRQPLHF

cdr3_length: 15
clone_size: -
j_call: TRBJ1-6
d_call: TRBD1
v_call: TRBV7-9
cdr3_nt: TGTGCCAGCAGCGTAATGGGACAGGGTGGATCACCCCTCCACTTT
cdr3_aa: CASSVMGQGGSPLHF

cdr3_length: 12
clone_size: -
j_call: TRBJ2-3
d_call: -
v_call: TRBV10-1
cdr3_nt: TGCGCCAGCAGTGAGCTAGGAAGTACGCAGTATTTT
cdr3_aa: CASSELGSTQYF

cdr3_length: 14
clone_size: -
j_call: TRBJ1-5
d_call: -
v_call: TRBV9
cdr3_nt: TGTGCCAGCAGCGTAGGGGGGGGCAATCAGCCCCAGCATTTT
cdr3_aa: CASSVGGGNQPQHF